This record covers a single TCR beta chain. No antigen is known for it. Within one base of it there is no much larger clone, and no base qualities were kept. The data belong to a study of T-cell reconstitution after alpha-beta-depleted transplantation in children (dated by TCRdb to the mid-2010s). Broadly, across the study: T-cell immune reconstitution after TCRalphabeta/CD19-depleted allogeneic hematopoietic cell transplantation in children was quantitatively tracked in the study by means of TCR repertoire profiling.

Reading from cysteine to phenylalanine, the CDR3 counts 12 amino acids. Only the CDR3 region is kept as DNA, spanning 36 bases read in frame from base 1. V loses 1 base, J loses 6 bases, and the germline ends lie 7 bases apart. Based on the germline V gene (reference sequence), the CDR1 and CDR2 sequences are LNHNV and YYDKDF. To prepare the library, PCR was applied. Instrument on record: Illumina HiSeq 2500. TCR library preparation used molecular barcoding, with unique molecular identifiers applied to normalize quantification of the TCRbeta repertoire. The public reads were run again by TCRdb, first through fastp at Q25 and then through MiXCR, and only productive beta chains were kept. For every CDR3 protein sequence, its rows merge into one entry that carries the most common genes and DNA. Present in this sample are roughly 300,000 distinct CDR3 sequences, about 9.3% of which were seen just once. The ten largest account for under 3% of the sample.

This clonotype was obtained from a human donor who donated a stem cell graft to a child with acute lymphoblastic leukemia. Rearrangement joined TRBV15 to TRBJ2-7; the D gene is perhaps TRBD2, from 5 matching bases. Sequencing used PBMCs from the stem cell graft donor, obtained from the stem cell graft. The DNA sequence reads TGTGCCACCAGCAGAGCCCGGGGCGAGCAGTACTTC. It is translated as CATSRARGEQYF.